These 5 T cell receptor beta chains originate from one sample sequenced in a study of cytomegalovirus exposure and HLA in healthy donors. Amplification used 60 Vbeta primers and 13 Jbeta primers. Sequencing was performed with immunoSEQ multiplex PCR; in TCRdb, only in-frame clones are kept and a portion is missing. The sample has around 130,000 clones; around 75% are singletons. Sequenced: PBMCs. These receptors all stem from a man between 25 and 39 years old in good health and CMV-seronegative.

The CDR3 loop reads CASSTLPGTGNGNTIYF. Here the CDR3 DNA reads TGTGCCAGCAGTACCCTACCCGGGACAGGGAACGGAAACACCATATATTTT. The V and J genes are TRBV7-9 and TRBJ1-3; 9 bases map to TRBD1. The CDR3 is made up of 17 amino acids. J lost 4 bases, V lost 6 bases, and 13 bases had no gene match. Germline CDR1 reads SEHNR; CDR2 reads FQNEAQ (reference sequence).

V is TRBV5-6 and J is TRBJ1-1; D gene uncertain. The germline V gene has CDR1 SGHDT and CDR2 YYEEEE. This CDR3 spans 15 amino acids. V was cut by 1 base and J by 5 bases, with 15 bases left in between. CDR3 in amino acids: CASSLLGRVVTEAFF. CDR3 coding DNA: TGTGCCAGCAGCTTGTTAGGGAGGGTAGTAACTGAAGCTTTCTTT.

This clone was seen a handful of times. The J gene is TRBJ1-1, the V gene TRBV6-1, with D unclear. The germline gives CDR1 MNHNS, CDR2 SASEGT. There are 13 residues in the CDR3. V lost 7 bases to trimming and J lost 1 base, with 10 bases between them. CDR3 in amino acids: CASILTGNTEAFF. CDR3 bases: TGTGCCAGCATATTGACGGGGAACACTGAAGCTTTCTTT.

This clone was found a few times. This sample includes further DNA sequences coding for the same CDR3. The V gene is TRBV30, the J gene TRBJ2-2; TRBD1 is a possible D gene (5 bases). CDR1 and CDR2 (germline): GTSNPN, SVGIG (reference sequence). The CDR3 runs to 13 residues. V was cut by 0 bases and J by 6 bases, with 8 bases left in between. This CDR3 is CAWSVQDPGELFF. CDR3 in DNA: TGTGCCTGGAGTGTACAGGATCCCGGGGAGCTGTTTTTT.

The V call is TRBV7-8, the J call TRBJ1-5, with TRBD1 identical over 8 bases. Germline-derived CDR1 and CDR2 are SGHVS and FQNEAQ. The CDR3 extends over 16 amino acids. Trimming took 5 bases from V and 2 from J; bases not matched to a gene: 8. The chain's CDR3 is CASSQGAGVGNQPQHF. CDR3 DNA sequence: TGTGCCAGCAGCCAGGGGGCGGGGGTGGGCAATCAGCCCCAGCATTTT.